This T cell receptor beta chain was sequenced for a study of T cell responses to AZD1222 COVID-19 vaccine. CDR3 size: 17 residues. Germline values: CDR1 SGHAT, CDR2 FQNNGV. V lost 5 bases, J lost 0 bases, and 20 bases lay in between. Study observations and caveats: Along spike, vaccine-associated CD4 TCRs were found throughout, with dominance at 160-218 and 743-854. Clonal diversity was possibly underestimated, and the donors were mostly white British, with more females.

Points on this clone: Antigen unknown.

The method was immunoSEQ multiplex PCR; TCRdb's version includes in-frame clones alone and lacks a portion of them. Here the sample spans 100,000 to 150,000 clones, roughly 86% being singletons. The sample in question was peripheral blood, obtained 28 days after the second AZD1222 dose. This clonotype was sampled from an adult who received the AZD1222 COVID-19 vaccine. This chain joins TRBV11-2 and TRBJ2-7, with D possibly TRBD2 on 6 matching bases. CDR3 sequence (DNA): TGTGCCAGCAGCCAAAGACACCCCTGGGAGGACTCCTACGAGCAGTACTTC. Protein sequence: CASSQRHPWEDSYEQYF.